A selection of T cell receptor beta chains follows, all from one sample in a study of early T cells in non-severe SARS-CoV-2 infection. MiXCR was run by TCRdb on the 5' RACE reads, yielding one entry per CDR3 protein. This sample yields roughly 61,000 distinct CDR3 sequences, of which roughly a tenth are seen a single time; under 2% belongs to the top ten. Sample: whole blood. Every receptor here comes from an adult who was a healthcare worker with PCR-confirmed SARS-CoV-2 infection or an uninfected control (not recorded which). CDR3s include the opening cysteine and the closing phenylalanine or tryptophan. The order of the fields is V gene, clone size, J gene, D gene, CDR3 DNA, CDR3 protein. The D gene is left open where the match is weak. A row's size may be missing; if present it is once, few, many or a size class.

TRBV6-5	many	TRBJ1-3	NA	TGTGCCAGCAGTTCGGCCTTCTCTGGAAACACCATATATTTT	CASSSAFSGNTIYF
TRBV11-2	many	TRBJ1-1	NA	TGTGCCAGCAGCTTATATCGGACCGACACTGAAGCTTTCTTT	CASSLYRTDTEAFF
TRBV28	NA	TRBJ2-7	NA	TGTGCCAGCAGTTTCCAGGAGAACGGTCAGTACTTC	CASSFQENGQYF
TRBV19	many	TRBJ1-5	NA	TGTGCCAGTAGTATTAACGGAGATAGCAATCAGCCCCAGCATTTT	CASSINGDSNQPQHF
TRBV7-3	many	TRBJ2-1	NA	TGTGCCAGCAGCCCATCCAACGGTGAGGATGAGCAGTTCTTC	CASSPSNGEDEQFF
TRBV6-1	many	TRBJ1-5	TRBD1	TGTGCCAGCAGTGAAGCCCCCACAGGGGTCATCAATCAGCCCCAGCATTTT	CASSEAPTGVINQPQHF
TRBV6-2/TRBV6-3	NA	TRBJ1-5	TRBD1	TGTGCCAGCAGTTATTCAGGGGGCGGATCTTCGGTAGGTCAGCCCCAGCATTTT	CASSYSGGGSSVGQPQHF
TRBV5-4	few	TRBJ2-3	NA	TGTGCCAGCAGCCCGGAGGTCAGAAGCGCAGATACGCAGTATTTT	CASSPEVRSADTQYF
TRBV11-2	NA	TRBJ2-7	TRBD2	TGTGCCAGCAGCCCAAGGGGACTAGCGGGGGGTTACCTCCCCTACGAGCAGTACTTC	CASSPRGLAGGYLPYEQYF
TRBV10-3	NA	TRBJ1-1	NA	TGTGCCATCAGGGCGGCAGTCGAAAACACTGAAGCTTTCTTT	CAIRAAVENTEAFF
TRBV19	many	TRBJ1-5	NA	TGTGCCAGTAACCAGATGAGGCCCCCTAGCAATCAGCCCCAGCATTTT	CASNQMRPPSNQPQHF
TRBV28	NA	TRBJ1-4	NA	TGTGCCAGCAGTCCGACAGGAAAACTGTTTTTT	CASSPTGKLFF
TRBV12-3/TRBV12-4	many	TRBJ2-2	NA	TGTGCCAGCAGTTTAGAATTGGGTTCGGCTGCGCTGTTTTTT	CASSLELGSAALFF
TRBV6-2/TRBV6-3	once	TRBJ1-6	TRBD1	TGTGCCAGCAGCCGCGGACAGGAGTCCTATAATTCACCCCTCCACTTT	CASSRGQESYNSPLHF
TRBV10-1	many	TRBJ2-7	NA	TGCGCCAGCAGTGTTGGATTGGGCGAGCAGTACTTC	CASSVGLGEQYF
TRBV6-6	many	TRBJ2-7	NA	TGTGCCAGCAGTTACCGAGCGGCAAGGGTCTTC	CASSYRAARVF
TRBV12-3/TRBV12-4	many	TRBJ1-5	NA	TGTGCCAGCAGTTTGTCTGGCCCCAATCAGCCCCAGCATTTT	CASSLSGPNQPQHF